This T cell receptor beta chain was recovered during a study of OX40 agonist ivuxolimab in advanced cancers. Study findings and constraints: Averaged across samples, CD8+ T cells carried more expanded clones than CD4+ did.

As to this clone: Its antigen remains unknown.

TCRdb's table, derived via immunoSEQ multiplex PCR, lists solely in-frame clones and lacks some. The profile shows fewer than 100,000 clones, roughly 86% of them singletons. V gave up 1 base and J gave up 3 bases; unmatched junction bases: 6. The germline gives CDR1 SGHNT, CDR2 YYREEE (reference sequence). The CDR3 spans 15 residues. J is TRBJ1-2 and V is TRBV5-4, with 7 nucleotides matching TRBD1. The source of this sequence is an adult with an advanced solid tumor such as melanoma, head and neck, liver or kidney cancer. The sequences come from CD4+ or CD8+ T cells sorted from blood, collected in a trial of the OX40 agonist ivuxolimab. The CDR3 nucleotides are TGTGCCAGCAGCTTGTCGACAGGGAGTGACTATGGCTACACCTTC. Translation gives CASSLSTGSDYGYTF. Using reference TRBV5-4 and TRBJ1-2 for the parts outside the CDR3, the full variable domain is ETGVTQSPTHLIKTRGQQVTLRCSSQSGHNTVSWYQQALGQGPQFIFQYYREEENGRGNFPPRFSGLQFPNYSSELNVNALELDDSALYLCASSLSTGSDYGYTFGSGTRLTVV.